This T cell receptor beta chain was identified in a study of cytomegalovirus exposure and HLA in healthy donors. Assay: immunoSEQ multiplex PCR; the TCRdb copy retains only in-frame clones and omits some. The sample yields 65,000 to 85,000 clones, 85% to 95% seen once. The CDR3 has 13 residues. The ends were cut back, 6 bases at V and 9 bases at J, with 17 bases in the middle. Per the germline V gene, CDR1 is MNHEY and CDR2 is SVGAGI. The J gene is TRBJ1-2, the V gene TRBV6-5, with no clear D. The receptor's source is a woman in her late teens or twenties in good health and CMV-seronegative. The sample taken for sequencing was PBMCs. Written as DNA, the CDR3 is TGTGCCAGCAGACAGAACGATCGACTAAGCTACACCTTC. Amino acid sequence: CASRQNDRLSYTF.